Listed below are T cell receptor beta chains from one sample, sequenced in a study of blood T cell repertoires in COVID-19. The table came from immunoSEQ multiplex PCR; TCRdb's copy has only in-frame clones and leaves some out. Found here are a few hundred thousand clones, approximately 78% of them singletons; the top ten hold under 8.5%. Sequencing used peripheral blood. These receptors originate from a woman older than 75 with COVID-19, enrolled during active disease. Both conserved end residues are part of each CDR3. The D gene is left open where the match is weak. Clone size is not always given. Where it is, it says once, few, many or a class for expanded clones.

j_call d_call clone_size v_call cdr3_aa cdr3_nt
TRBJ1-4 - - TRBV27 CASSLKGWGEKLFF TGTGCCAGCAGTTTAAAGGGGTGGGGTGAAAAACTGTTTTTT
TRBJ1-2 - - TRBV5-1 CASSLQGWNYGYTF TGCGCCAGCAGCTTGCAGGGGTGGAACTATGGCTACACCTTC
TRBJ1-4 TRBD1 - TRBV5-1 CASSSTGTGSEKLFF TGCGCCAGCAGCTCCACCGGGACAGGGAGTGAAAAACTGTTTTTT
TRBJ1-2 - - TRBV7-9 CASSPRDFRNYGYTF TGTGCCAGCAGCCCTCGGGACTTCAGGAACTATGGCTACACCTTC
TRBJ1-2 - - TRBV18 CASSPPMGGYGYTF TGTGCCAGCTCACCACCGATGGGGGGCTATGGCTACACCTTC
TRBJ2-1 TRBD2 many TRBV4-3 CASSQGDGRLSGEQFF TGCGCCAGCAGCCAAGGGGACGGGAGGCTCAGCGGGGAACAGTTCTTC
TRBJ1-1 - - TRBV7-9 CASSPRGGGTNTEAFF TGTGCCAGCAGCCCCAGAGGGGGAGGGACGAACACTGAAGCTTTCTTT
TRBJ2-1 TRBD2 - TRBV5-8 CASSLVPDASGSYNEQFF TGTGCCAGCAGCTTGGTCCCGGACGCTAGCGGATCCTACAATGAGCAGTTCTTC
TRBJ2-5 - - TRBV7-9 CASSLSKQGAETQYF TGTGCCAGCAGCTTATCAAAACAGGGAGCAGAGACCCAGTACTTC
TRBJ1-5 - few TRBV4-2 CASSQEGGSNQPQHF TGTGCCAGCAGCCAAGAGGGAGGAAGCAATCAGCCCCAGCATTTT
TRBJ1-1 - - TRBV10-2 CASSRSGARNTEAFF TGCGCCAGCAGTCGGTCAGGGGCCAGGAACACTGAAGCTTTCTTT
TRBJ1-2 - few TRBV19 CASRSPRLNGYTF TGTGCCAGTAGGAGTCCGCGTCTCAATGGCTACACCTTC
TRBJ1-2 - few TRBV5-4 CASSLVGANYGYTF TGTGCCAGCAGCTTGGTCGGGGCTAACTATGGCTACACCTTC
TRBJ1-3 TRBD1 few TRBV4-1 CASSQDRVNTIYF TGCGCCAGCAGCCAGGACAGGGTAAACACCATATATTTT
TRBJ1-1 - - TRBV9 CASSVSRGGTEAFF TGTGCCAGCAGCGTATCTAGAGGGGGTACTGAAGCTTTCTTT
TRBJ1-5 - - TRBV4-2 CASSQERGEAQHF TGTGCCAGCAGCCAAGAACGCGGGGAGGCCCAGCATTTT
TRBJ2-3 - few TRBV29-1 CSAFRGGTDTQYF TGCAGCGCCTTCAGGGGGGGCACAGATACGCAGTATTTT
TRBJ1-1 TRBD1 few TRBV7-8 CASSSDRGNTEAFF TGTGCCAGCAGCTCGGACAGGGGTAACACTGAAGCTTTCTTT
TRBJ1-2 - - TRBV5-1 CASSLGTGNYGYTF TGCGCCAGCAGCTTGGGTACAGGGAACTATGGCTACACCTTC
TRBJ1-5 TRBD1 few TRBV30 CAWSTGQGNQPQHF TGTGCCTGGAGTACGGGACAGGGCAATCAGCCCCAGCATTTT
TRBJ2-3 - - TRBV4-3 CASSQEGGLSTDTQYF TGCGCCAGCAGCCAAGAGGGCGGGCTGAGCACAGATACGCAGTATTTT
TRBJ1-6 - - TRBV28 CASSLFMRRGSSYNSPLHF TGTGCCAGCAGTTTGTTTATGCGTAGGGGTAGCTCCTATAATTCACCCCTCCACTTT
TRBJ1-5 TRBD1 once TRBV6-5 CASKGQGAYQPQHF TGTGCCAGTAAAGGACAGGGGGCCTATCAGCCCCAGCATTTT
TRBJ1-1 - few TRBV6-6 CASRRGEAFF TGTGCCAGCAGACGGGGTGAAGCTTTCTTT
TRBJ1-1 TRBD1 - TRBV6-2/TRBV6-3 CASSYPTGTGVNTEAFF TGTGCCAGCAGTTACCCGACAGGGACAGGGGTGAACACTGAAGCTTTCTTT
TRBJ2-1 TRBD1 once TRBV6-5 CASRGDRGSYNEQFF TGTGCCAGCAGAGGGGACAGGGGTTCCTACAATGAGCAGTTCTTC
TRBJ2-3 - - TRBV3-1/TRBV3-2 CASSQVLRDTQYF TGTGCCAGCAGCCAAGTTTTGCGAGATACGCAGTATTTT
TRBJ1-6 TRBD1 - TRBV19 CASSTDRGSSYNSPLHF TGTGCCAGTAGTACGGACAGGGGCAGCTCCTATAATTCACCCCTCCACTTT
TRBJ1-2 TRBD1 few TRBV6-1 CASSERQGASNGYTF TGTGCCAGCAGTGAAAGACAGGGGGCCAGTAATGGCTACACCTTC
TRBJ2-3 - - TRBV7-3 CASSLRVGGPRDTQYF TGTGCCAGCAGCTTACGGGTCGGTGGCCCGCGGGATACGCAGTATTTT
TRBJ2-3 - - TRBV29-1 CSVRGALQNTQYF TGCAGCGTTCGGGGGGCACTCCAAAATACGCAGTATTTT
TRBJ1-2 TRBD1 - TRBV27 CASSGGIGTGYGYTF TGTGCCAGCAGTGGGGGGATCGGGACAGGCTATGGCTACACCTTC
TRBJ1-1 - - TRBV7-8 CASSLAGGLNTEAFF TGTGCCAGCAGCTTAGCGGGGGGATTGAACACTGAAGCTTTCTTT
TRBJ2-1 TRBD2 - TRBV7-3 CASSSRGVNEQFF TGTGCCAGCAGCTCGCGGGGGGTCAATGAGCAGTTCTTC
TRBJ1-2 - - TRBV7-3 CASSLTQGLGYGYTF TGTGCCAGCAGCTTAACGCAGGGGTTGGGCTATGGCTACACCTTC
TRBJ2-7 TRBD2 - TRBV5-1 CASKGLAGSPYEQYF TGCGCCAGCAAAGGGCTAGCGGGTTCCCCTTACGAGCAGTACTTC
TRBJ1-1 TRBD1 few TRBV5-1 CASWDREWGHTEAFF TGCGCCAGCTGGGACAGGGAGTGGGGACACACTGAAGCTTTCTTT
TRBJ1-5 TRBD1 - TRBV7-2 CASSLRSQGRQPQHF TGTGCCAGCAGCTTACGGTCACAGGGGAGGCAGCCCCAGCATTTT
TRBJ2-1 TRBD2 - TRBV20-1 CSASTSGGASSYNEQFF TGCAGTGCTAGTACTAGCGGGGGGGCGAGCTCCTACAATGAGCAGTTCTTC
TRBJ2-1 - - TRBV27 CASSIGGTTYNEQFF TGTGCCAGCAGTATTGGGGGGACGACCTACAATGAGCAGTTCTTC
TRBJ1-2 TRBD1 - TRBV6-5 CASRSTGANYGYTF TGTGCCAGCAGATCGACAGGGGCGAACTATGGCTACACCTTC
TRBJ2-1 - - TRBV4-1 CASSQVGGGYNEQFF TGCGCCAGCAGCCAAGTTGGCGGAGGGTACAATGAGCAGTTCTTC
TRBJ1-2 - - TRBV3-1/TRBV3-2 CASSQGRGGYTF TGTGCCAGCAGCCAAGGCAGAGGCGGCTACACCTTC
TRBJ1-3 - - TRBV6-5 CAVRGSGNTIYF TGTGCCGTCAGGGGCTCTGGAAACACCATATATTTT
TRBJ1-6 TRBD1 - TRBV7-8 CASSLAGTGLGSPLHF TGTGCCAGCAGCTTAGCGGGGACAGGGCTAGGTTCACCCCTCCACTTT
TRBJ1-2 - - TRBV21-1 CASSKVRQEYTF TGTGCCAGCAGCAAAGTCAGGCAGGAATACACCTTC
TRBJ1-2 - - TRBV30 CAWNPWTANYGYTF TGTGCCTGGAATCCTTGGACAGCCAACTATGGCTACACCTTC
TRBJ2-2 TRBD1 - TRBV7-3 CASSLGTGDTGELFF TGTGCCAGCAGCTTAGGGACAGGGGACACCGGGGAGCTGTTTTTT
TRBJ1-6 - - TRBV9 CASSVLGGAGNNSPLHF TGTGCCAGCAGCGTACTAGGGGGGGCCGGCAATAATTCACCCCTCCACTTT
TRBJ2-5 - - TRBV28 CASSLRQETQYF TGTGCCAGCAGTTTACGGCAAGAGACCCAGTACTTC
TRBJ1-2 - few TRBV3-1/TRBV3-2 CASSARDKRDYGYTF TGTGCCAGCAGCGCCCGGGACAAACGCGACTATGGCTACACCTTC
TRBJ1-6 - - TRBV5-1 CASSRGISPLHF TGCGCCAGCAGCCGGGGAATTTCACCCCTCCACTTT
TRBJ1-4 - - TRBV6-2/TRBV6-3 CASSSANRVGDEKLFF TGTGCCAGCAGTTCTGCCAACAGGGTCGGTGATGAAAAACTGTTTTTT
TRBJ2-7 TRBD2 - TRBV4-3 CASSQEREEYEQYF TGCGCCAGCAGCCAAGAACGGGAGGAGTACGAGCAGTACTTC
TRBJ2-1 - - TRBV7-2 CASSPTTSPTYNEQFF TGTGCCAGCAGCCCCACTACTTCCCCGACCTACAATGAGCAGTTCTTC
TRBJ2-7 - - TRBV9 CASSVVPQNGEQYF TGTGCCAGCAGCGTAGTCCCTCAGAATGGCGAGCAGTACTTC
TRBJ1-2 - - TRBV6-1 CASSDFWSGSYYGYTF TGTGCCAGCAGTGATTTTTGGTCAGGGTCATACTATGGCTACACCTTC
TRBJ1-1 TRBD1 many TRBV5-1 CASSPDRGNTEAFF TGCGCCAGCAGCCCAGACAGGGGGAACACTGAAGCTTTCTTT